The T cell receptor beta chain under discussion was sequenced for a study of control samples from healthy donors and cancer patients (dated by TCRdb to 2020 to 2022). Preparation of the library involved the immunoSEQ multiplex PCR assay. As stored in TCRdb, this immuneACCESS dataset retains in-frame rearrangements with V and J assigned. A fraction of the clones does not appear; measured against another copy, unresolved V genes explain less than half of the discrepancy, and the remainder lacks a known reason. A total of more than 70,000 clones appear in this sample, 94% of them only once. The ten largest clones add up to approximately 3% of the sample. Taken from cysteine to phenylalanine, the CDR3 has 14 residues. Only the CDR3 part of the read is kept: 42 bases, read in frame from the first base. Deletion took 0 bases off V and 2 bases off J, with a span of 7 bases between the germline ends. Reading the germline V gene (reference sequence) gives CDR1 LNHNV and CDR2 YYDKDF.

Concerning this clone: The clone's antigen remains unknown. No per-base quality is available; no much larger clone lies one base away.

This TCR was sampled from a woman aged 25 to 39 in good health. Sequencing used blood. Rearrangement joined TRBV15 to TRBJ1-1, with the D gene not clear enough to name. Here the CDR3 is given as CATSRDLANTEAFF. The sequenced DNA: TGTGCCACCAGCAGAGATCTCGCCAACACTGAAGCTTTCTTT.